Below, one T cell receptor beta chain is given with its context. The sample comes from a study of blood T cell repertoires in COVID-19. Looking at the study overall: Sites across the United States, Italy and Spain contributed samples from acute and convalescent COVID-19.

The CDR3 consists of 14 residues. CDR1 is SGHTA and CDR2 is FQGNSA in the germline V gene. Trimming cost V 1 base and J 9 bases, with 13 bases left between them. Participants, about 18 to 90 years old, spanned 25 or so US areas. Membership in each cohort depended on participant-reported clinical history. Sequencing was performed with immunoSEQ multiplex PCR; in TCRdb, only in-frame clones are kept and a portion is missing. The table records roughly 400,000 clones, roughly 89% of them present only once. The source material was PBMCs or T cells enriched from blood (not recorded which). The clonotype comes from a woman in her forties or fifties who had recovered from COVID-19. The chain has TRBV7-2 and TRBJ2-1; possibly TRBD1 for D (5 bases). CDR3 DNA: TGTGCCAGCAGCTTAGGGGGCCCGCGTGGTGAGCAGTTCTTC. This codes for CASSLGGPRGEQFF. Supplemented by reference TRBV7-2 and TRBJ2-1, the full variable domain reads GAGVSQSPSNKVTEKGKDVELRCDPISGHTALYWYRQSLGQGLEFLIYFQGNSAPDKSGLPSDRFSAERTGGSVSTLTIQRTQQEDSAVYLCASSLGGPRGEQFFGPGTRLTVL.